The 11 T cell receptor beta chains given below trace back to one sample, sequenced in a study of blood T cell repertoires in COVID-19. Clones were sequenced by immunoSEQ multiplex PCR, and TCRdb holds only the in-frame ones, with some missing. The sample yields about 480,000 clones, around 87% seen once. Sequenced material: PBMCs or T cells enriched from blood (not recorded which). All receptors come from a woman aged 35 to 49 who had recovered from COVID-19.

The V gene is TRBV5-4, the J gene TRBJ1-3; TRBD1 matches 9 bases. The germline V gene encodes CDR1 SGHNT and CDR2 YYREEE (reference sequence). The CDR3 has 16 amino acids. V shed 0 bases, J shed 4 bases, and the junction held 5 bases outside the gene matches. The CDR3 DNA follows: TGTGCCAGCAGCTTGGGTACAGGGGGCTTGGGAAACACCATATATTTT. Translating gives CASSLGTGGLGNTIYF.

The chain is built from TRBV19 and TRBJ2-1; D possibly corresponds to TRBD2 (5 bases). The germline CDR1 and CDR2 sequences are LNHDA and SQIVND (reference sequence). Trimming removed 5 bases at V and 6 bases at J, with 8 bases between. There are 12 residues in the CDR3. CDR3 residues: CASSGSFNEQFF. CDR3 DNA: TGTGCCAGTAGTGGGAGTTTCAATGAGCAGTTCTTC.

This chain joins TRBV18 and TRBJ1-2; 8 nucleotides align to TRBD1. The V gene's germline CDR1 is KGHSH and CDR2 LQKENI. The CDR3 contains 14 residues. J gave up 2 bases and V 4 bases, and 3 bases lay outside the gene matches. The CDR3 loop is CASSQDRENYGYTF. The DNA of the CDR3 is TGTGCCAGCTCACAGGACAGGGAGAACTATGGCTACACCTTC.

This chain links TRBV7-2 with TRBJ1-2; D is unresolved. The CDR3 sequence is 14 residues long. From germline, CDR1 is SGHTA and CDR2 FQGNSA. Trimming shortened V by 3 bases and J by 13 bases, and 21 bases separated the two germline ends. This CDR3 reads CASSFGNSGGLTTF. CDR3 DNA: TGTGCCAGCAGCTTTGGGAACTCAGGAGGATTAACCACCTTC.

This chain connects TRBV27 to TRBJ2-7; 13 nucleotides align to TRBD2. There are 18 residues in the CDR3. Germline CDR1 reads MNHEY; CDR2 reads SMNVEV (reference sequence). J lost 2 bases, V lost 1 base, and 8 bases had no gene match. CDR3 DNA sequence: TGTGCCAGCAGTTTATTTGGGACTAGCGGGAATAACCCCTACGAGCAGTACTTC. Protein: CASSLFGTSGNNPYEQYF.

The V gene is TRBV5-4, the J gene TRBJ2-3; maybe TRBD1 (6 bases). Trimming pared 4 bases from V and 2 bases from J, leaving 14 bases between. Germline V gene data show CDR1 as SGHNT and CDR2 as YYREEE (reference sequence). The CDR3 runs 15 residues. CDR3 sequence reads: CASSPGTHFTDTQYF. The CDR3 DNA reads as TGTGCCAGCAGCCCCGGGACACACTTCACAGATACGCAGTATTTT. The variable domain in full, completed from reference TRBV5-4 and TRBJ2-3, reads ETGVTQSPTHLIKTRGQQVTLRCSSQSGHNTVSWYQQALGQGPQFIFQYYREEENGRGNFPPRFSGLQFPNYSSELNVNALELDDSALYLCASSPGTHFTDTQYFGPGTRLTVL.

The rearrangement uses TRBV29-1 and TRBJ2-1; 7 nucleotides align to TRBD2. The CDR3 totals 15 residues. V lost 4 bases to trimming and J lost 4 bases; unmatched junction nucleotides: 10. Germline V gene sequence: CDR1 SQVTM, CDR2 ANQGSEA. CDR3 in amino acids: CSVVLNGRRYNEQFF. The CDR3 nucleotides are TGCAGCGTTGTGTTAAACGGGAGGCGATACAATGAGCAGTTCTTC.

The rearrangement links TRBV6-5 to TRBJ1-3; no definite D call. V was trimmed by 8 bases and J by 4 bases, leaving 15 bases between them. Germline CDR1 reads MNHEY; CDR2 reads SVGAGI. The CDR3 spans 14 residues. CDR3 coding DNA: TGTGCCAGCTTCGGGGAGTGGTACGGAAACACCATATATTTT. Its protein is CASFGEWYGNTIYF.

The rearrangement links TRBV5-4 to TRBJ2-7; possibly TRBD2 for D (6 bases). Germline V gene lookup returns CDR1 SGHNT and CDR2 YYREEE (reference sequence). Deletions cut 4 bases from V and 0 bases from J, with 14 bases between. CDR3 length: 15 residues. The CDR3 loop reads CASSKPGLFSYEQYF. The CDR3 DNA sequence: TGTGCCAGCAGCAAACCGGGACTTTTCTCCTACGAGCAGTACTTC.

This rearrangement joins TRBV4-1 to TRBJ1-2; 9 positions match TRBD1. CDR1 and CDR2 (germline): MGHRA, YSYEKL. CDR3 length: 14 residues. V dropped 5 bases and J dropped 5; count of bases not matched to a gene: 6. CDR3 sequence reads: CASSGQGSAYGYTF. CDR3 DNA: TGCGCCAGCAGCGGACAGGGGTCGGCGTATGGCTACACCTTC.

The rearrangement joins TRBV7-6 to TRBJ2-1; D may be TRBD1 (5 bases). Germline V CDR1 and CDR2: SGHVS, FNYEAQ. The CDR3 runs to 15 residues. Deletions cut 5 bases from V and 0 bases from J, with 11 bases between. DNA for the CDR3: TGTGCCAGCAGCAGCAGGGAAAGCTCCTACAATGAGCAGTTCTTC. The encoded protein is CASSSRESSYNEQFF.